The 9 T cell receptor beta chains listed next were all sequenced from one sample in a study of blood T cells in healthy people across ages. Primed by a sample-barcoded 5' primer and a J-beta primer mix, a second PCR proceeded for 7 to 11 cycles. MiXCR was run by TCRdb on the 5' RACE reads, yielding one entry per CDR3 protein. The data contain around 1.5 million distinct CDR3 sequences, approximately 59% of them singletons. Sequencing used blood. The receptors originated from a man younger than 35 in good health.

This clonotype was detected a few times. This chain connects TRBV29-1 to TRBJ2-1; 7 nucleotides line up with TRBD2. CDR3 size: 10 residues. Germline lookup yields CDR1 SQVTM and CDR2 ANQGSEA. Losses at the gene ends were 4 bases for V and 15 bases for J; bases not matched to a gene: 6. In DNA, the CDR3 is TGCAGCGTTGGGGCGGGAGAGGGGTTCTTC. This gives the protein CSVGAGEGFF.

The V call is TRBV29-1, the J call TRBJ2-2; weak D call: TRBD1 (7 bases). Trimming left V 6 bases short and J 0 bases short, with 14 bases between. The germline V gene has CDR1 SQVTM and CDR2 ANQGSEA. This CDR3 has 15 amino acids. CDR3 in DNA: TGCAGCGTAAATTCCAGGGGGGCGAACACCGGGGAGCTGTTTTTT. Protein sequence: CSVNSRGANTGELFF.

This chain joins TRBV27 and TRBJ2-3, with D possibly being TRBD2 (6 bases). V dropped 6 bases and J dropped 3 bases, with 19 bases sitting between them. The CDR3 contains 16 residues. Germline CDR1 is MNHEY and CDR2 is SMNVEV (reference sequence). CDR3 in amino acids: CASSLLLGGGTDTQYF. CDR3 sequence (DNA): TGTGCCAGCAGCCTCTTGTTAGGTGGGGGGACAGATACGCAGTATTTT.

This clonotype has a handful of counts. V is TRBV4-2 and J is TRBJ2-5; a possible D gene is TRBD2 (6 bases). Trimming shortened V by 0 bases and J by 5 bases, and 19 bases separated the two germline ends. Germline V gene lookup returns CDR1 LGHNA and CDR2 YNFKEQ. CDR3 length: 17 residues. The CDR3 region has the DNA TGTGCCAGCAGCCAAGATTGGGGTACGCGGGGTCACGAGACCCAGTACTTC. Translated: CASSQDWGTRGHETQYF.

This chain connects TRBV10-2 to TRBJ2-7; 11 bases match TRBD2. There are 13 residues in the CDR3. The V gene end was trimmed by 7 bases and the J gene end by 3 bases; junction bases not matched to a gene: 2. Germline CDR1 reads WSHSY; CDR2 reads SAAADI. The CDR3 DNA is TGCGCCAGCATGGGACTAGCGGTCTACGAGCAGTACTTC. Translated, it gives CASMGLAVYEQYF.

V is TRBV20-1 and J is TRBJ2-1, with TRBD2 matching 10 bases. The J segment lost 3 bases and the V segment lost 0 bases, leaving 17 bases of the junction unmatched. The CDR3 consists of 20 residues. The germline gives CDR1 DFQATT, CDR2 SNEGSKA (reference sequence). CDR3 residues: CSARDPEGLAGELLYNEQFF. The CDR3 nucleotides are TGCAGTGCTAGAGATCCCGAGGGGCTAGCGGGGGAACTTCTCTACAATGAGCAGTTCTTC.

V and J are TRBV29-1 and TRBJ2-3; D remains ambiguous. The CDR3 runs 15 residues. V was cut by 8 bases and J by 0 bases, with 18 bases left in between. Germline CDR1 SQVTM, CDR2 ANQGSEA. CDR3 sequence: CSPKVRVHSTDTQYF. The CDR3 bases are TGCAGCCCCAAAGTTAGGGTTCATAGCACAGATACGCAGTATTTT.

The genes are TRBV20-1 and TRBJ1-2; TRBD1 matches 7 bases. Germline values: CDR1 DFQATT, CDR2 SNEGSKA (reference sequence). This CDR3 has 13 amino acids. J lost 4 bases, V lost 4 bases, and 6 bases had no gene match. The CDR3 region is CSATSDRRYGYTF. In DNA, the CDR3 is TGCAGTGCTACTTCGGACAGGCGCTATGGCTACACCTTC.

The CDR3, as DNA: TGTGCCAGCAGCCTAGATCCCGGGACTAACAAAAACATTCAGTACTTC. Translated: CASSLDPGTNKNIQYF. The V call is TRBV3-1, the J call TRBJ2-4, with 7 bases fitting TRBD2. Germline V gives CDR1 LGHDT, CDR2 YNNKEL (reference sequence). The CDR3 is 16 amino acids. V dropped 4 bases and J dropped 3; count of bases not matched to a gene: 9.